A single sample gave rise to the 8 T cell receptor beta chains below, sequenced in a study of cytomegalovirus exposure and HLA in healthy donors. PCR used 60 Vbeta primers and 13 Jbeta primers. Libraries were prepared by immunoSEQ multiplex PCR; TCRdb keeps only in-frame clonotypes and omits some of them. The data show about 200,000 clones, around 88% seen once. Sequencing used PBMCs. These TCRs come from a woman aged 30 to 39 in good health and CMV-seronegative.

A few counts support this clone. This sequence joins TRBV19 and TRBJ2-7, with TRBD2 identical over 13 bases. CDR3 length: 17 amino acids. Germline assignment: CDR1 LNHDA and CDR2 SQIVND (reference sequence). The J segment lost 3 bases and the V segment lost 3 bases, leaving 8 bases of the junction unmatched. The CDR3 is CASSMGGLAGKLYEQYF. The CDR3 DNA reads as TGTGCCAGTAGTATGGGGGGACTAGCGGGAAAGCTCTACGAGCAGTACTTC.

This chain uses TRBV29-1 with TRBJ2-1; tentatively, D is TRBD2 (5 bases). Germline CDR1 and CDR2: SQVTM and ANQGSEA. Trimming removed 7 bases from V and 5 bases from J, with 9 bases in between. This CDR3 is 11 amino acids long. The CDR3 spells CSGSGNNEQFF. As DNA, the CDR3 is TGCAGCGGATCCGGGAACAATGAGCAGTTCTTC.

Remarks on this clone: The junction and the germline gene differ at one end; a read error may be behind it. This chain connects TRBV7-7 to TRBJ2-2; no clear D. The CDR3 spans 14 residues. CDR1 SSHAT and CDR2 FNYEAQ come from the germline V gene (reference sequence). CDR3 in DNA: TGTGCTAGCAGCTTAAATAGAAACACCGGGGAGCTGTTTTTT. Amino acids: CASSLNRNTGELFF.

The V and J genes are TRBV15 and TRBJ1-1; unclear D gene. Germline V gives CDR1 LNHNV, CDR2 YYDKDF (reference sequence). V was cut by 1 base and J by 3 bases, with 12 bases left in between. This CDR3 region has 15 residues. The CDR3 region is CATSRGLLRDTEAFF. The CDR3 DNA follows: TGTGCCACCAGCAGAGGGCTCTTGCGGGACACTGAAGCTTTCTTT.

The rearrangement links TRBV6-1 to TRBJ1-1; 8 bases match TRBD1. CDR1 is MNHNS, CDR2 SASEGT, per germline. The V and J ends lost 2 bases and 1 base, in that order; junction bases with no gene match: 3. This CDR3 is built from 15 residues. In DNA, the CDR3 is TGTGCCAGCAGTGAACAGGGGGCACGGAACACTGAAGCTTTCTTT. Protein: CASSEQGARNTEAFF.

The genes are TRBV29-1 and TRBJ2-5; D perhaps matches TRBD2 (5 bases). Germline assignment: CDR1 SQVTM and CDR2 ANQGSEA. V shed 0 bases and J shed 9 bases, with 14 bases lying between them. The length of the CDR3 is 13 residues. The CDR3 DNA is TGCAGCGTTGAAGAGGGCCCGGGGAGTCCCCAGTACTTC. It translates to CSVEEGPGSPQYF. The full variable domain, its missing parts supplied by reference TRBV29-1 and TRBJ2-5, is SAVISQKPSRDICQRGTSLTIQCQVDSQVTMMFWYRQQPGQSLTLIATANQGSEATYESGFVIDKFPISRPNLTFSTLTVSNMSPEDSSIYLCSVEEGPGSPQYFGPGTRLLVL.

The chain couples TRBV4-1 to TRBJ2-2, with D unresolved. The CDR3 has 14 residues. Germline CDR1 reads MGHRA; CDR2 reads YSYEKL. The germline V and J ends were trimmed by 0 bases and 7 bases, with 9 bases remaining between them. The CDR3 sequence: CASSQEPSLGELFF. The DNA for the CDR3 is TGCGCCAGCAGCCAAGAGCCCAGTCTCGGGGAGCTGTTTTTT.

The V gene is TRBV7-2, the J gene TRBJ2-7; 9 bases fit TRBD1. Germline CDR1 is SGHTA and CDR2 is FQGNSA. The CDR3 has 13 residues. The junction had 2 bases not matched to a gene; V was cut back by 5 bases and J by 3 bases. The CDR3 nucleotides read TGTGCCAGCAGCGGGGGACAGGGCTACGAGCAGTACTTC. This translates into CASSGGQGYEQYF.